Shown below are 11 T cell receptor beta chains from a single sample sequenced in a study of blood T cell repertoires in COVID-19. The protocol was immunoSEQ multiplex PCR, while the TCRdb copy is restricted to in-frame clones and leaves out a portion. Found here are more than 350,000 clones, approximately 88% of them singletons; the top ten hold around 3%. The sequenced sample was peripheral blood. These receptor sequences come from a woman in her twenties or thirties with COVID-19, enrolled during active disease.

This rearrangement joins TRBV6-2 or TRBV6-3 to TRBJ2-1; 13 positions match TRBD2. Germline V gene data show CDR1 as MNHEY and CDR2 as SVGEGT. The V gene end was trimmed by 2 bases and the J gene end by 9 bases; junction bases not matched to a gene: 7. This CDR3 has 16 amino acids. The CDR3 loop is CASSYITSGGAAEQFF. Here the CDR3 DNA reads TGTGCCAGCAGTTACATTACTAGCGGGGGGGCAGCTGAGCAGTTCTTC.

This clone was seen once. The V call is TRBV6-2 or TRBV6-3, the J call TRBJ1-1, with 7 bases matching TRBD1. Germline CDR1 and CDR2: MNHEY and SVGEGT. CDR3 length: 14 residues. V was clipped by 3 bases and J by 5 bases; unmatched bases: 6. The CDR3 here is CASSYGRGDTEAFF. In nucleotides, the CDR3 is TGTGCCAGCAGTTATGGCAGGGGGGATACTGAAGCTTTCTTT.

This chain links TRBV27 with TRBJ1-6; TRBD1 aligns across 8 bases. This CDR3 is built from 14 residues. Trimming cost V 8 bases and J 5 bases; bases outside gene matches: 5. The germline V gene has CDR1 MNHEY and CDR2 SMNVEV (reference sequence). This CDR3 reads CASGLTGDNSPLHF. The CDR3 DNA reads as TGTGCCAGCGGGTTGACAGGGGATAATTCACCCCTCCACTTT.

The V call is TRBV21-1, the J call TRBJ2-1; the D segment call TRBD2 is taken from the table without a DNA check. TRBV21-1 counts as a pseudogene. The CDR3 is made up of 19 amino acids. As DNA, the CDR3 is TGTGCCAGCAGCCCGAGGGCCCTCTTGGAGCGGAGCTCCTACAATGAGCAGTTCTTC. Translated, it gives CASSPRALLERSSYNEQFF.

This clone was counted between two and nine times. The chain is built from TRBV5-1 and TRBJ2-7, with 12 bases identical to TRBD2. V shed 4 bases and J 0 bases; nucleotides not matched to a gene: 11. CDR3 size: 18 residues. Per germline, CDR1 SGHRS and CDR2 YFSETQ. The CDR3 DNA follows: TGCGCCAGCAGCCCGAGCCGACTAGCGGGAGTGGTCTCCTACGAGCAGTACGTC. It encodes CASSPSRLAGVVSYEQYV.

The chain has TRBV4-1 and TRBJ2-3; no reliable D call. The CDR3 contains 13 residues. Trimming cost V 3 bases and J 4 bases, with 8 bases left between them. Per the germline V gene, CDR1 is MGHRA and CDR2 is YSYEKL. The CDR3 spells CASSQRVADTQYF. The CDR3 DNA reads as TGCGCCAGCAGCCAGAGAGTGGCAGATACGCAGTATTTT.

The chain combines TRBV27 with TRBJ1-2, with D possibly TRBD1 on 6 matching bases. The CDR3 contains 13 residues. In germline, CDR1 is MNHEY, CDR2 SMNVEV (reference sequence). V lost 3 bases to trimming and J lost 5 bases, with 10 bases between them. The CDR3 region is CASSFNREYGYTF. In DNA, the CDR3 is TGTGCCAGCAGTTTCAACAGGGAGTATGGCTACACCTTC.

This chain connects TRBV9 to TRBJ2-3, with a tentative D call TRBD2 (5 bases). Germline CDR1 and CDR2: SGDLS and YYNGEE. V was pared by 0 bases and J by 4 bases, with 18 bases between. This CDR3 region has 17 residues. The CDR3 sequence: CASSVGPSSVFPDTQYF. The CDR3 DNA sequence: TGTGCCAGCAGCGTAGGTCCTAGCTCCGTCTTCCCAGATACGCAGTATTTT.

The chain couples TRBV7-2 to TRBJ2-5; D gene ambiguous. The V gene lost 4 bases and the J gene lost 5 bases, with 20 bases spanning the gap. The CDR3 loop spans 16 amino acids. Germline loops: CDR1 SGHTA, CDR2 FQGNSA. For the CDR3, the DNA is TGTGCCAGCAGCTCCCTGGGCGATCCTATACGGGAGACCCAGTACTTC. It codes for CASSSLGDPIRETQYF.

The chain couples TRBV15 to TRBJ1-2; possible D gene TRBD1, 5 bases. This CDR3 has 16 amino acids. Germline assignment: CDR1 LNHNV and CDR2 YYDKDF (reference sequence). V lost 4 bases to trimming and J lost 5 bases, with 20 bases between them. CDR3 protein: CATSKANEGRRYGYTF. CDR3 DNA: TGTGCCACCAGCAAAGCGAATGAGGGGAGGAGATATGGCTACACCTTC.

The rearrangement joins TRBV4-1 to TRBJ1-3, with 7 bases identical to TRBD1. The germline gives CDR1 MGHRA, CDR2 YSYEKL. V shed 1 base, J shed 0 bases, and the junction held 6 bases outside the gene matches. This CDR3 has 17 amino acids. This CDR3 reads CASSQAGTDLSGNTIYF. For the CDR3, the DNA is TGCGCCAGCAGCCAAGCCGGGACAGACCTCTCTGGAAACACCATATATTTT.